This is a list of T cell receptor beta chains from one sample in a study of human T cells and chemical hapten exposure. TCRdb re-called the RACE reads through MiXCR, storing one row per CDR3 protein. This table has under 100,000 distinct CDR3 sequences, about an eighth appearing once. The sample consisted of whole blood, taken in connection with sensitization to the hapten diphenylcyclopropenone (DPC). These receptors came from a woman between 35 and 50 years old with alopecia areata. Some clones in this sample may be carry-over from other donors' samples. The CDR3 runs from the conserved cysteine through the conserved F or W. A D gene is named only where the DNA matches it firmly. Clone size is not always given. Where it is, it says once, few, many or a class for expanded clones.

>13|.|TRBD1|TRBV6-5|TRBJ2-7
TGTGCCAGCAGTTACGGGACAGGGGTCGAGCAGTACTTC
CASSYGTGVEQYF
>15|few|.|TRBV25-1|TRBJ1-1
TGTGCCAGCAGTGAACAAGGGGAGCGCGCAGCTGAAGCTTTCTTT
CASSEQGERAAEAFF
>13|few|TRBD2|TRBV19|TRBJ2-1
TGTGCCAGTAGTGGGGCGGGAGTCTATGAGCAGTTCTTC
CASSGAGVYEQFF
>15|.|.|TRBV7-8|TRBJ1-3
TGTGCCAGCAGCTTAGCAACGCTATCTGGAAACACCATATATTTT
CASSLATLSGNTIYF
>14|.|.|TRBV27|TRBJ1-2
TGTGCCAGCAGTTTATTCGGCGGGGGTCATGGCTACACCTTC
CASSLFGGGHGYTF
>15|many|.|TRBV6-5|TRBJ2-2
TGTGCCAGCAGCCCTCGGTCAGCCCCGGACGGGGAGCTGTTTTTT
CASSPRSAPDGELFF
>15|many|TRBD1|TRBV12-3/TRBV12-4|TRBJ1-1
TGTGCCAGCAGTTTCCAAAAGACAGGGAAGGCTGAAGCTTTCTTT
CASSFQKTGKAEAFF
>14|many|.|TRBV6-5|TRBJ2-3
TGTGCCTCTATCCGGGACCCAACCACAGATACGCAGTATTTT
CASIRDPTTDTQYF
>14|many|.|TRBV12-3/TRBV12-4|TRBJ1-1
TGTGCCAGCAGGCTAAGGTTGGGTAACACTGAAGCTTTCTTT
CASRLRLGNTEAFF
>13|many|.|TRBV19|TRBJ1-5
TGTGCCAGTAGTGATGAGGCTTGGCAGCCCCAGCATTTT
CASSDEAWQPQHF
>18|.|TRBD2|TRBV9|TRBJ2-1
TGTGCCAGCGTCCGGGGACTAGCGGGACGTTGGTCCTACAATGAGCAGTTCTTC
CASVRGLAGRWSYNEQFF
>12|few|.|TRBV12-3/TRBV12-4|TRBJ1-2
TGTGCCAGCAGTTGGGGCGAAGGAGGCTACACCTTC
CASSWGEGGYTF
>13|few|.|TRBV28|TRBJ1-5
TGTGCCAGCAGTTTAGATGGGAATCAGCCCCAGCATTTT
CASSLDGNQPQHF
>16|.|TRBD2|TRBV7-9|TRBJ2-3
TGTGCCAGCAGCTTAGGACTAGCGGCTAGCACAGATACGCAGTATTTT
CASSLGLAASTDTQYF
>12|few|.|TRBV7-2|TRBJ1-5
TGTGCCAGCGGGTCAGACAATCAGCCCCAGCATTTT
CASGSDNQPQHF
>12|.|TRBD1|TRBV28|TRBJ2-7
TGTGCCAGCACCAGGGGGCCCTACGAGCAGTACTTC
CASTRGPYEQYF
>15|few|.|TRBV12-3/TRBV12-4|TRBJ2-7
TGTGCCAGCAGTTTATCCGGTGGAGGTGCCTACGAGCAGTACTTC
CASSLSGGGAYEQYF